Listed below are T cell receptor beta chains from one sample, sequenced in a study of OX40 agonist ivuxolimab in advanced cancers. Method: immunoSEQ multiplex PCR; TCRdb's copy keeps in-frame clones and lacks some. The table shows more than 12,000 clones, with nearly 80% occurring only once. Sample: CD4+ or CD8+ T cells sorted from blood, taken in a trial of the OX40 agonist ivuxolimab. The receptors derive from an adult with an advanced solid tumor such as melanoma, head and neck, liver or kidney cancer. The CDR3 runs from the conserved cysteine through the conserved F or W. Fields, in order: D gene, clone size, V gene, J gene, CDR3 DNA, CDR3 protein. The D gene is left open where the match is weak. Clone sizes are given selectively: once, few, many, or a class where the clone is expanded.

d_call: NA
clone_size: NA
v_call: TRBV7-9
j_call: TRBJ2-1
cdr3_nt: TGTGCCAGCAGCTTTGGGGGGACTGGTGAGCAGTTCTTC
cdr3_aa: CASSFGGTGEQFF

d_call: TRBD1
clone_size: NA
v_call: TRBV15
j_call: TRBJ1-4
cdr3_nt: TGTGCCACCAGCCTATCACAGGGGGCAGGAGAAAAACTGTTTTTT
cdr3_aa: CATSLSQGAGEKLFF

d_call: NA
clone_size: NA
v_call: TRBV5-1
j_call: TRBJ1-2
cdr3_nt: TGCGCCAGCAGCTCGCGGGCGGAGAACTATGGCTACACCTTC
cdr3_aa: CASSSRAENYGYTF

d_call: NA
clone_size: few
v_call: TRBV27
j_call: TRBJ1-6
cdr3_nt: TGTGCCAGCGGACCAGGACCTCCGAATTCACCCCTCCACTTT
cdr3_aa: CASGPGPPNSPLHF

d_call: TRBD1
clone_size: NA
v_call: TRBV19
j_call: TRBJ2-7
cdr3_nt: TGTGCCAGTAGTATCGGGACAGGGGAAACCTACGAGCAGTACTTC
cdr3_aa: CASSIGTGETYEQYF

d_call: NA
clone_size: NA
v_call: TRBV9
j_call: TRBJ1-2
cdr3_nt: TGTGCCAGCAGCGTAGGGGACGTAATCTATGGCTACACCTTC
cdr3_aa: CASSVGDVIYGYTF

d_call: NA
clone_size: NA
v_call: TRBV19
j_call: TRBJ1-6
cdr3_nt: TGTGCCAGTAGTATCCAAGCTAATTCACCCCTCCACTTT
cdr3_aa: CASSIQANSPLHF

d_call: TRBD1
clone_size: NA
v_call: TRBV6-1
j_call: TRBJ2-2
cdr3_nt: TGTGCCAGCAGTGAGGCTACAGGGGCGTACGCCGGGGAGCTGTTTTTT
cdr3_aa: CASSEATGAYAGELFF

d_call: NA
clone_size: NA
v_call: TRBV5-1
j_call: TRBJ1-1
cdr3_nt: TGCGCCAGCAGCTTCCAGACAGACATGAACACTGAAGCTTTCTTT
cdr3_aa: CASSFQTDMNTEAFF

d_call: NA
clone_size: NA
v_call: TRBV4-1
j_call: TRBJ2-1
cdr3_nt: TGCGCCAGCAGCCAAGTTGTCGCCCTTAATTTGGGGTTCTTC
cdr3_aa: CASSQVVALNLGFF

d_call: NA
clone_size: NA
v_call: TRBV7-6
j_call: TRBJ2-1
cdr3_nt: TGTGCCAGCAGCTTAGTGGACACCATCCTCGGCCATGAGCAGTTCTTC
cdr3_aa: CASSLVDTILGHEQFF

d_call: NA
clone_size: NA
v_call: TRBV7-9
j_call: TRBJ2-7
cdr3_nt: TGTGCCAGCAGCTTCGACCACCACGAGCAGTACTTC
cdr3_aa: CASSFDHHEQYF

d_call: NA
clone_size: NA
v_call: TRBV6-1
j_call: TRBJ2-7
cdr3_nt: TGTGCCAGCAGTGACCACAGGGACGGTTTGGTGTACGAGCAGTACTTC
cdr3_aa: CASSDHRDGLVYEQYF

d_call: NA
clone_size: NA
v_call: TRBV7-3
j_call: TRBJ1-2
cdr3_nt: TGTGCCAGCAGCTTAGGATCCAAGGGGGGCTACACCTTC
cdr3_aa: CASSLGSKGGYTF

d_call: TRBD2
clone_size: NA
v_call: TRBV4-3
j_call: TRBJ2-3
cdr3_nt: TGCGCCAGCAGCCAAGATACTAGCGGGGGGCCCCGGGGATATACGCAGTATTTT
cdr3_aa: CASSQDTSGGPRGYTQYF

d_call: TRBD1
clone_size: NA
v_call: TRBV5-1
j_call: TRBJ1-4
cdr3_nt: TGCGCCAGCAGCGGGACAGGGGGCTTTATGGATGAAAAACTGTTTTTT
cdr3_aa: CASSGTGGFMDEKLFF

d_call: NA
clone_size: NA
v_call: TRBV5-5
j_call: TRBJ1-3
cdr3_nt: TGTGCCAGCAGCTTGTCAGGGGCTGGAAACACCATATATTTT
cdr3_aa: CASSLSGAGNTIYF